Listed below are T cell receptor beta chains from one sample, sequenced in a study of cytomegalovirus exposure and HLA in healthy donors. The repertoire was sequenced with immunoSEQ multiplex PCR; TCRdb's copy has only in-frame clones and lacks some. The profile covers about 140,000 clones, with over 70% appearing a single time and 6.8% taken by the ten largest. Sequenced input: PBMCs. The receptor set was obtained from a man aged 40-49 years in good health and CMV-seropositive. Both conserved end residues are part of each CDR3. The D gene is left open where the match is weak. Expanded clones get a size class; other rows say once, few or many, or leave the size out.

>TRBJ1-1|few|TRBV5-1|TRBD1
TGCGCCAGCAGCCGGGACAGGCGAGGGAACACTGAAGCTTTCTTT
CASSRDRRGNTEAFF
>TRBJ2-7|-|TRBV7-9|TRBD1
TGTGCCAGCAGCTTAGCCACAGGGGGAGGTCTTGGCGAGCAGTACTTC
CASSLATGGGLGEQYF
>TRBJ1-5|-|TRBV7-2|-
TGTGCCAGCAGCTTGGGAGACAGGTTGACACCTCAGCCCCAGCATTTT
CASSLGDRLTPQPQHF
>TRBJ2-5|-|TRBV5-1|-
TGCGCCAGCAGCTTGTGGCAGCGGTCCCAAGAGACCCAGTACTTC
CASSLWQRSQETQYF
>TRBJ2-7|-|TRBV10-2|TRBD1
TGCGCCAGCAGAAAATCGGGACAGGGGGCCTACGAGCAGTACTTC
CASRKSGQGAYEQYF
>TRBJ2-7|few|TRBV6-1|-
TGTGCCAGCAGCCTTACAGGGTCAAGCTCCTACGAGCAGTACTTC
CASSLTGSSSYEQYF
>TRBJ2-7|-|TRBV30|-
TGTGCCTGGAGCACGGGGGATCCCTACGAGCAGTACTTC
CAWSTGDPYEQYF
>TRBJ2-7|-|TRBV7-2|-
TGTGCCAGCAGCACACTCGGCGGGGACGAGCAGTACTTC
CASSTLGGDEQYF
>TRBJ2-7|once|TRBV7-9|-
TGTGCCAGCAGCTTAGGTAGTAACGAGCAGTACTTC
CASSLGSNEQYF
>TRBJ1-1|-|TRBV27|-
TGTGCCAGCGTCGGCAGGAGGCACACTGAAGCTTTCTTT
CASVGRRHTEAFF
>TRBJ2-1|-|TRBV6-5|TRBD1
TGTGCCAGCAGTTACCTTGGACAGGGGCGAAATGAGCAGTTCTTC
CASSYLGQGRNEQFF
>TRBJ1-1|-|TRBV9|-
TGTGCCAGCAGCGACAGGCCGTACACTGAAGCTTTCTTT
CASSDRPYTEAFF
>TRBJ2-5|-|TRBV30|TRBD2
TGTGCCTGGAGTGTGGCTAGCGGGAGAGGTACCCAGTACTTC
CAWSVASGRGTQYF
>TRBJ2-3|few|TRBV30|TRBD2
TGTGCCTGGAGTCCCCTTAGCGGGAGGAGCACAGATACGCAGTATTTT
CAWSPLSGRSTDTQYF
>TRBJ2-7|once|TRBV28|TRBD2
TGTGCCAGCAGTCCGGGACTAGTAAGTTACGAGCAGTACTTC
CASSPGLVSYEQYF
>TRBJ1-3|-|TRBV30|-
TGTGCCTGGAGTGAGGGAGGATACTCTGGAAACACCATATATTTT
CAWSEGGYSGNTIYF
>TRBJ1-5|once|TRBV28|-
TGTGCCAGCAGTTTATATGGCAGGGGAGCGGATCAGCCCCAGCATTTT
CASSLYGRGADQPQHF
>TRBJ2-2|-|TRBV12-5|-
TGTGCTAGTGGTTTAAGCCACACCGGGGAGCTGTTTTTT
CASGLSHTGELFF
>TRBJ2-3|few|TRBV30|-
TGTGCCTGGAGTGTATGGGCTAGCGACGGTACGCAGTATTTT
CAWSVWASDGTQYF
>TRBJ1-3|-|TRBV6-5|-
TGTGCCAGCTCGGGAGACTCTGGAAACACCATATATTTT
CASSGDSGNTIYF
>TRBJ1-1|-|TRBV10-1|-
TGCGCCAGCAGTCTCGACAGAAAGAACACTGAAGCTTTCTTT
CASSLDRKNTEAFF
>TRBJ2-7|-|TRBV5-1|-
TGCGCCAGCAGCTTGTCTACAGGAGCCACCTACGAGCAGTACTTC
CASSLSTGATYEQYF
>TRBJ1-5|-|TRBV5-5|-
TGTGCCAGCAGCTTGGCGGGTAAGCCCCAGCATTTT
CASSLAGKPQHF
>TRBJ2-2|-|TRBV11-3|TRBD2
TGTGCCAGCAGCTTCGCCGGGACTAGCGGGGCCGGGGAGCTGTTTTTT
CASSFAGTSGAGELFF
>TRBJ2-1|once|TRBV6-6|-
TGTGCCAGCAGTTTCGGACATTCCAGCTCCTACAATGAGCAGTTCTTC
CASSFGHSSSYNEQFF
>TRBJ1-3|-|TRBV29-1|-
TGCAGCGTTGTACGGAGAGCTGGAAACACCATATATTTT
CSVVRRAGNTIYF
>TRBJ2-5|-|TRBV7-8|-
TGTGCCAGCAGCTTAAGAGGGGAGACCCAGTACTTC
CASSLRGETQYF
>TRBJ1-2|-|TRBV7-8|TRBD1
TGTGCCAGCAGCCCGACAGGGTTTAGCTACACCTTC
CASSPTGFSYTF
>TRBJ2-7|once|TRBV30|-
TGTGCCTGGAGTATGGTCCTCCAGGACGAGCAGTACTTC
CAWSMVLQDEQYF
>TRBJ1-2|-|TRBV4-2|-
TGTGCCAGCAGCCAAGATAGAAACAGCGCGGGGGGCTACACCTTC
CASSQDRNSAGGYTF
>TRBJ1-2|-|TRBV6-5|TRBD1
TGTGCCAGCAGTATAGGACAGGCGACGGGCTATGGCTACACCTTC
CASSIGQATGYGYTF
>TRBJ1-1|-|TRBV19|TRBD1
TGTGCCAGTAGTCTCCGACAGGGCACTGAAGCTTTCTTT
CASSLRQGTEAFF
>TRBJ2-1|-|TRBV19|TRBD1
TGTGCCAGTAGTATCAGCCTGGAACAGGGGGGCAATGAGCAGTTCTTC
CASSISLEQGGNEQFF
>TRBJ1-2|-|TRBV6-6|-
TGTGCCAGCGTCCAGGGCACATATGGCTACACCTTC
CASVQGTYGYTF
>TRBJ1-6|few|TRBV5-1|TRBD1
TGCGCCAGCAGCTTGCACGACAGGGTGGATTCACCCCTCCACTTT
CASSLHDRVDSPLHF
>TRBJ1-5|few|TRBV30|-
TGTGCCTGGAGGAGACAGGGCAATCAGCCCCAGCATTTT
CAWRRQGNQPQHF
>TRBJ2-7|-|TRBV6-5|-
TGTGCCAGCAGTCTTCGCCCCGACAGAATCTACGAGCAGTACTTC
CASSLRPDRIYEQYF
>TRBJ2-5|-|TRBV4-3|-
TGCGCCAGCAGCCAAGTGGGCGGGCAAGAGACCCAGTACTTC
CASSQVGGQETQYF
>TRBJ2-5|-|TRBV6-6|TRBD1
TGTGCCAGCAGCTGGGACAGGTTGGAGACCCAGTACTTC
CASSWDRLETQYF
>TRBJ2-3|-|TRBV5-8|TRBD2
TGTGCCAGCAGCTCGGGACTAGCGGGGGCGGGAGATACGCAGTATTTT
CASSSGLAGAGDTQYF
>TRBJ2-1|few|TRBV6-1|TRBD1
TGTGCCAGCAGTGAGAGACAGGGGTATATTGAGCAGTTCTTC
CASSERQGYIEQFF
>TRBJ2-2|-|TRBV7-8|-
TGTGCCAGCAGCTCGAGGAGGGGTTACACCGGGGAGCTGTTTTTT
CASSSRRGYTGELFF
>TRBJ2-3|-|TRBV7-2|-
TGTGCCAGCAGCTTATCCGTACTAGCCCCGCAGTATTTT
CASSLSVLAPQYF
>TRBJ2-2|-|TRBV27|TRBD1
TGTGCCAGCAGCTTCCAGGGGGCCGGGGAGCTGTTTTTT
CASSFQGAGELFF
>TRBJ2-1|few|TRBV27|-
TGTGCCAGCAGTTTATCAGCCCTCTTATCCAATGAGCAGTTCTTC
CASSLSALLSNEQFF
>TRBJ1-2|-|TRBV6-5|TRBD1
TGTGCCAGCAGTTATGGACAGGGGAACTATGGCTACACCTTC
CASSYGQGNYGYTF
>TRBJ2-5|once|TRBV2|-
TGTGCCAGCAGTGAATTTGGGGCCAGGGGGACCCAGTACTTC
CASSEFGARGTQYF
>TRBJ2-6|-|TRBV5-1|-
TGCGCCAGCAGTTTGGCCGCGGGGTCTGGGGCCAACGTCCTGACTTTC
CASSLAAGSGANVLTF